The following is a T cell receptor (beta chain) sequence with its context. Trimming took 2 bases from V and 1 from J; bases not matched to a gene: 3. CDR1 is SGHVS, CDR2 FQNEAQ, per germline. The CDR3 extends over 15 amino acids. This table comes from immunoSEQ multiplex PCR, and its TCRdb copy is limited to in-frame clones, with some not included. The repertoire holds about 1,500,000 clones, roughly 96% seen once, with approximately 1.1% in the top ten. This entry is derived from a study of shared clonotypes between healthy human individuals. As for the study in general: CD4 naive cells filled three plates per donor, CD4 memory three, CD8 naive two and CD8 memory one.

The sample comprised naive CD4+ T cells sorted from blood. This sample's subset: CD45RA+ positively selected. The receptor comes from a man in his thirties or forties in good health. The chain couples TRBV7-8 to TRBJ1-1; 8 bases fit TRBD1. DNA of the CDR3: TGTGCCAGCAGCTTAACGGGACAGGCGAACACTGAAGCTTTCTTT. It is translated as CASSLTGQANTEAFF.